These 5 T cell receptor beta chains share one sample of origin, sequenced in a study of blood T cell repertoires in COVID-19. Sequencing was performed with immunoSEQ multiplex PCR; in TCRdb, only in-frame clones are kept and a portion is missing. The sample has about 200,000 clones, about 85% seen once. The sample consisted of PBMCs or T cells enriched from blood (not recorded which). These receptors were taken from a woman aged 40 to 55 in a cohort exposed to, infected with or recovered from COVID-19 (not recorded which).

The genes are TRBV19 and TRBJ1-5; no reliable D call. The CDR3 extends over 15 amino acids. Germline V CDR1 and CDR2: LNHDA, SQIVND (reference sequence). V lost 5 bases and J 0 bases, leaving 11 bases between the germline ends. The CDR3 nucleotides read TGTGCCAGTAGTTTATACAGATTTAGCAATCAGCCCCAGCATTTT. This codes for CASSLYRFSNQPQHF.

V usage is TRBV19 and J usage is TRBJ1-1; D is unresolved. V lost 3 bases, J lost 7 bases, and 6 bases lay in between. The length of the CDR3 is 11 residues. The germline gives CDR1 LNHDA, CDR2 SQIVND (reference sequence). The CDR3 sequence is CASSMRREAFF. The CDR3 coding sequence is TGTGCCAGTAGTATGCGGCGTGAAGCTTTCTTT.

This sequence joins TRBV7-6 and TRBJ2-5, with a possible D match to TRBD2 (6 bases). CDR3 length equals 15 residues. V was clipped by 1 base and J by 5 bases, with 14 bases between them. The V gene's germline CDR1 is SGHVS and CDR2 FNYEAQ. CDR3 bases: TGTGCCAGCAGCTTAGGGCCGGGAGTGGGTGAGACCCAGTACTTC. It yields the protein CASSLGPGVGETQYF.

The gene calls are TRBV11-2 and TRBJ2-7, with a possible D match to TRBD2 (5 bases). Trimming took off 0 bases at V and 3 bases at J, with 12 bases between the two ends. The CDR3 is 15 residues long. The germline V gene encodes CDR1 SGHAT and CDR2 FQNNGV. Here the CDR3 reads CASSLEFGRDYEQYF. CDR3 nucleotides: TGTGCCAGCAGCTTAGAGTTCGGACGGGACTACGAGCAGTACTTC.

The rearrangement uses TRBV10-3 and TRBJ1-5, with D perhaps TRBD1 (6 bases). CDR1 and CDR2 (germline): ENHRY, SYGVKD. This CDR3 spans 17 amino acids. With 0 bases removed from V and 1 base from J, the gap between germline ends came to 13 bases. CDR3 in amino acids: CAISESRVDRSNQPQHF. CDR3 DNA sequence: TGTGCCATCAGTGAGTCTCGGGTTGACAGGAGCAATCAGCCCCAGCATTTT.